One sample yielded the 3 T cell receptor beta chains listed below, sequenced in a study of blood T cell repertoires in COVID-19. Sequencing used immunoSEQ multiplex PCR; TCRdb keeps in-frame clones, though not all of them. The repertoire holds 100,000 to 150,000 clones, with 85% to 90% as singletons. Sequencing was performed on peripheral blood. Every receptor here comes from a man aged 45-60 years with acute or convalescent COVID-19.

The chain employs TRBV10-2 and TRBJ2-6, with TRBD1 matching 7 bases. This CDR3 has 16 residues. The V and J ends lost 2 bases and 4 bases, in that order; junction bases with no gene match: 5. Germline V gives CDR1 WSHSY, CDR2 SAAADI. The CDR3 region has the DNA TGCGCCAGCAGTGAGGCGACAGGGAGCGGGGCCAACGTCCTGACTTTC. Residues: CASSEATGSGANVLTF.

The chain combines TRBV10-3 with TRBJ2-1; D unresolved. The germline gives CDR1 ENHRY, CDR2 SYGVKD. The CDR3 runs to 10 residues. V lost 7 bases to trimming and J lost 4 bases, with 2 bases between them. Written as DNA, the CDR3 is TGTGCCATCACATACAATGAGCAGTTCTTC. Amino acid sequence: CAITYNEQFF.

V gene TRBV18 combines with J gene TRBJ2-5, with D maybe TRBD1 (5 bases). The germline V and J ends were trimmed by 3 bases and 4 bases, with 12 bases remaining between them. CDR1 is KGHSH, CDR2 LQKENI, per germline. The CDR3 runs to 14 residues. CDR3 coding DNA: TGTGCCAGCTCACCGGTCAGGGCGGCAGAGACCCAGTACTTC. Translated, it gives CASSPVRAAETQYF.